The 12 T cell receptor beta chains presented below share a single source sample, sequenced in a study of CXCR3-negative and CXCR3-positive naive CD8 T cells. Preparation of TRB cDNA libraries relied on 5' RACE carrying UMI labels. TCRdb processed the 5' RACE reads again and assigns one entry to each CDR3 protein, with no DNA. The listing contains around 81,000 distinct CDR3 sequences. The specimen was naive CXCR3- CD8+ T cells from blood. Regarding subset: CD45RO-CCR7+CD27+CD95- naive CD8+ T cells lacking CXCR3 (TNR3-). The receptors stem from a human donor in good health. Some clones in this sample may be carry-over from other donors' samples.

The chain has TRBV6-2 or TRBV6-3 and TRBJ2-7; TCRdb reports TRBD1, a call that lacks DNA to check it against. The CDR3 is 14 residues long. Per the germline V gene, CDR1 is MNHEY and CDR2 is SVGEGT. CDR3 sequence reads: CASSYGTGGYEQYF.

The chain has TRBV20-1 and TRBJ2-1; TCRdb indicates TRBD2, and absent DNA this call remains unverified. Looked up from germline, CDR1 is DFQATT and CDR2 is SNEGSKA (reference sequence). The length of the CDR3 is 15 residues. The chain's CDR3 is CSAGGRREEGNEQFF.

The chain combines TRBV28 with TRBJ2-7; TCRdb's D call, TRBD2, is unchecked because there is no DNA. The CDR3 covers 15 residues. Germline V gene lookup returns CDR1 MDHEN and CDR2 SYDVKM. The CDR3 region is CASSLGLAGVYEQYF.

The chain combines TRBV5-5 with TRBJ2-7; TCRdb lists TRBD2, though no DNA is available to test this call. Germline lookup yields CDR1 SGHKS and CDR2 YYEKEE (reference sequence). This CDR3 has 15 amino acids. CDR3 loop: CASSYGTSVSYEQYF.

Here the CDR3 reads CASSYSMRYASFGYTF. The chain uses TRBV6-5 and TRBJ1-2. Germline CDR1 MNHEY, CDR2 SVGAGI. This CDR3 spans 16 amino acids.

The CDR3 is CASSQDIAIRGTEAFF. The chain joins TRBV4-3 to TRBJ1-1; with no DNA, the TCRdb D assignment of TRBD1 cannot be verified. This CDR3 spans 16 amino acids. Per the germline V gene, CDR1 is LGHNA and CDR2 is YSLEER.

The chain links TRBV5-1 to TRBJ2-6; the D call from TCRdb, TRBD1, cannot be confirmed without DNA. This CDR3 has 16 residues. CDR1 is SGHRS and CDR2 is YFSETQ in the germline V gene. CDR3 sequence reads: CASSSGTGSGANVLTF.

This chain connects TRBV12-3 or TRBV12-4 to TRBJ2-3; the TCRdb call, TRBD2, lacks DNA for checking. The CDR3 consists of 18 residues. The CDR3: CASSVTSGSRRAIHTQYF.

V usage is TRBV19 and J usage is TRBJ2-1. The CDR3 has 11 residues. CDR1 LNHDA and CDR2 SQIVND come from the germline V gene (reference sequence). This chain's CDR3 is CASTELGEQFF. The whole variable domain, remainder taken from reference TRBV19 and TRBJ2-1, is DGGITQSPKYLFRKEGQNVTLSCEQNLNHDAMYWYRQDPGQGLRLIYYSQIVNDFQKGDIAEGYSVSREKKESFPLTVTSAQKNPTAFYLCASTELGEQFFGPGTRLTVL.

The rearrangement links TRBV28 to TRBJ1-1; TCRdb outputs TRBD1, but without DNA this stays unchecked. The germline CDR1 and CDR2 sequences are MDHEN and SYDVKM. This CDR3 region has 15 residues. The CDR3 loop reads CASSLGQGWNTEAFF.

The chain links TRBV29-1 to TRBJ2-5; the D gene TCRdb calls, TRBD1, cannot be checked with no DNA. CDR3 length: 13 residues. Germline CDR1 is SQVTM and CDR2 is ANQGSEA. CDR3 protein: CSVDHRVQETQYF.

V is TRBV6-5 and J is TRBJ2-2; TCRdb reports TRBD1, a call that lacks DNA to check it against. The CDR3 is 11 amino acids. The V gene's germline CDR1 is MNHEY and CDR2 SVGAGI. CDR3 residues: CASSGTGELFF.